This TCR beta chain was identified during a study of blood T cell repertoires in COVID-19. Turning to the study itself: Both acute and convalescent COVID-19 samples were obtained from the United States, Italy and Spain. T cells, B-cell-depleted T cells, or PBMCs provided the cDNA or gDNA that served as material.

Authors' methods: It was from reference gene primer amplification that nucleated cell counts were estimated. The table came from immunoSEQ multiplex PCR; TCRdb's copy has only in-frame clones and leaves some out. The DNA gave D and trimming, while V, J and clone size come from that table. This table has approximately 300,000 clones, around 90% appearing once. V lost 2 bases and J 2 bases, leaving 12 bases between the germline ends. The germline V gene has CDR1 MNHEY and CDR2 SVGEGT. The CDR3 sequence is 15 residues long. Participants spanned ages about 18 to 90 years and resided in about 25 US areas. This receptor was identified in a man in his sixties who had recovered from COVID-19. The sample consisted of PBMCs or T cells enriched from blood (not recorded which). This chain connects TRBV6-2 or TRBV6-3 to TRBJ1-2, with D maybe TRBD1 (5 bases). The CDR3 DNA sequence: TGTGCCAGCAGTTACAATCCAGGGCGCAACTATGGCTACACCTTC. Translating gives CASSYNPGRNYGYTF.